This T cell receptor beta chain originates from a study of shared clonotypes between healthy human individuals. Comment on this clone: Its antigen is undetermined.

CDR1 and CDR2 from the germline V gene are SGHTA and FQGNSA. The CDR3 is 12 amino acids. V lost 5 bases to trimming and J lost 7 bases, with 12 bases between them. All of the donors resided in Nashville, Tennessee, and each was a Caucasian adult. Assay execution proceeded at the deep level. Genomic DNA of every subset was divided equally among multiple immunoSEQ plates. TCRdb's copy holds only in-frame clones and misses some; the assay was immunoSEQ multiplex PCR. The table includes around 1.5 million clones, approximately 98% detected once. Study-wide findings and caveats: Clonotypes which were not shared had lower generation probabilities than clonotypes that all four donors shared.

The source is a man aged 25-45 years in good health. The chain combines TRBV7-2 with TRBJ2-7, with D perhaps matching TRBD1 (5 bases). Sequencing input: naive CD4+ T cells sorted from blood. Indicated subset: CD45RA+ positively selected. CDR3 nucleotides: TGTGCCAGCAGCCAGGGCACAGGAGAGCAGTACTTC. Translating it yields CASSQGTGEQYF.